Shown below are 7 T cell receptor beta chains from a single sample sequenced in a study of metastatic and nonmetastatic thyroid tumors. TCRdb redid the clone calls on the PCR reads using MiXCR. The sample lists around 30,000 clones, around 22% occurring once. Until they underwent thyroid surgery, no patient had received any treatment. The sample was blood. The receptors originated from a female donor with papillary thyroid cancer or a benign thyroid nodule (not recorded which). Some clones in this sample may be carry-over from other donors' samples.

This clone was counted a few times. The chain combines TRBV10-3 with TRBJ2-1; the D is unclear. CDR1 and CDR2 (germline): ENHRY, SYGVKD. This CDR3 is 16 amino acids long. V was clipped by 0 bases and J by 4 bases, with 13 bases between them. For the CDR3, the DNA is TGTGCCATCAGTGAGTCGTCGGGTCGAGGTTACAATGAGCAGTTCTTC. It yields the protein CAISESSGRGYNEQFF.

The table lists this clone with many counts. The chain joins TRBV7-6 to TRBJ1-4, with D perhaps matching TRBD1 (6 bases). The CDR3 has 20 amino acids. Deletions cut 1 base from V and 2 bases from J, with 23 bases between. CDR1 is SGHVS, CDR2 FNYEAQ, per germline. This CDR3 reads CASSLEVSRGGIGTNEKLFF. For the CDR3, the DNA is TGTGCCAGCAGCTTAGAAGTGAGTAGGGGGGGAATAGGCACTAATGAAAAACTGTTTTTT.

In this sample, this clone turned up many times. The rearrangement joins TRBV10-3 to TRBJ1-1; D remains unclear. The ends were cut back, 3 bases at V and 6 bases at J, with 14 bases in the middle. The germline gives CDR1 ENHRY, CDR2 SYGVKD. There are 14 residues in the CDR3. CDR3 DNA sequence: TGTGCCATCAGTGAAAGAGTTGGGTATTCTGAAGCTTTCTTT. The encoded protein is CAISERVGYSEAFF.

For this clone: One end of the junction fails to match germline, which may point to a read error. The CDR3 sequence is CARTTGRNSEAFF. For the CDR3, the DNA is TGTGCCAGAACGACAGGGAGGAACTCTGAAGCTTTCTTT. The rearrangement joins TRBV18 to TRBJ1-1, with 7 bases lining up with TRBD1. Germline CDR1 and CDR2: KGHSH and LQKENI. The CDR3 extends over 13 amino acids.

This clone was observed once. The V gene is TRBV5-1, the J gene TRBJ1-1; the D is unclear. V dropped 4 bases and J dropped 11 bases, with 18 bases sitting between them. The V gene's germline CDR1 is SGHRS and CDR2 YFSETQ. The CDR3 is made up of 13 amino acids. The CDR3 protein is CASSPDNSEAAFF. CDR3 sequence (DNA): TGCGCCAGCAGCCCAGATAATTCAGAGGCGGCTTTCTTT.

This clone was found many times. The chain combines TRBV3-1 with TRBJ2-7; D remains unclear. Germline CDR1 and CDR2: LGHDT and YNNKEL (reference sequence). The CDR3 loop spans 11 amino acids. The V gene lost 5 bases and the J gene lost 2 bases, with 4 bases spanning the gap. The CDR3 coding sequence is TGTGCCAGCAGCAACGCCTACGAGCAGTACTTC. Its translation is CASSNAYEQYF.

This clone was counted ten times or more. The J gene is TRBJ2-3, the V gene TRBV24-1, with TRBD1 as a possible D gene (5 bases). CDR1 KGHDR and CDR2 SFDVKD come from the germline V gene. Trimming left V 0 bases short and J 4 bases short, with 10 bases between. This CDR3 region has 15 residues. The DNA of the CDR3 is TGTGCCACCAGTGATTTGTCCAGGGATGCAGATACGCAGTATTTT. Translated: CATSDLSRDADTQYF.